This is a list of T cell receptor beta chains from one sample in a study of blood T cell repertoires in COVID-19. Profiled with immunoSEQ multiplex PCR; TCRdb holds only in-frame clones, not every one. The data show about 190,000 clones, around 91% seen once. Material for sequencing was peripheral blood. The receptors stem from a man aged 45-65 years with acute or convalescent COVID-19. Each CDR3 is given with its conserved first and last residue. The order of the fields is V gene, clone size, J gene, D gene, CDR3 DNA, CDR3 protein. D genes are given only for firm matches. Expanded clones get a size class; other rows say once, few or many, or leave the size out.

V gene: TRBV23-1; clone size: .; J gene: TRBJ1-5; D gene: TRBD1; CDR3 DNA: TGCGCCAGTTGGGAACAGGGGCAGCCCCAGCATTTT; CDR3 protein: CASWEQGQPQHF
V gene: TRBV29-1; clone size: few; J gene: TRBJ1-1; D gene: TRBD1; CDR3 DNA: TGCAGCGTGGTGCGTCGGACAGGGAACACTGAAGCTTTCTTT; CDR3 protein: CSVVRRTGNTEAFF
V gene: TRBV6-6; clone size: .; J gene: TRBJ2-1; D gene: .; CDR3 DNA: TGTGCCAGCAGTGCCCAGGTGGAGGGTAATGAGCAGTTCTTC; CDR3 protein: CASSAQVEGNEQFF
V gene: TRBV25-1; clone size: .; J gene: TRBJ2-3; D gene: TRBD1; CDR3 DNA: TGTGCCAGCAGCATAGGACAGGGTGGCACAGATACGCAGTATTTT; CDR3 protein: CASSIGQGGTDTQYF
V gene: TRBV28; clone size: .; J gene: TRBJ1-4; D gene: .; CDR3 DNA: TGTGCCAGCGAGGGCTCTGCTGAAAAACTGTTTTTT; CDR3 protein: CASEGSAEKLFF
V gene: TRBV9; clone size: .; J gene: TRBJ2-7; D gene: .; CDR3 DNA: TGTGCCAGCAGCGTAGCCGTCGGTGCCTCCTACGAGCAGTACTTC; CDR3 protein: CASSVAVGASYEQYF
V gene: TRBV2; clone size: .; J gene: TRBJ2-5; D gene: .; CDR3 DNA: TGTGCCAGCACCCAAGGGAGTTCTGAGACCCAGTACTTC; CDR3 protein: CASTQGSSETQYF
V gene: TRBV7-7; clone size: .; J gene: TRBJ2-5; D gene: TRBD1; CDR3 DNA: TGTGCTAGCAGCTTATCCCTCGGGACAGGGAAAGAGACCCAGTACTTC; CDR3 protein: CASSLSLGTGKETQYF
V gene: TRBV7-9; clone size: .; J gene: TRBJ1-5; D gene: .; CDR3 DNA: TGTGCCAGCAGCTTAGGTAAAAGGGGCCTGTCCGGCCAGCCCCAGCATTTT; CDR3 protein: CASSLGKRGLSGQPQHF
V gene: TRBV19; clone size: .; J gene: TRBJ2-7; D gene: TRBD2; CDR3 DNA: TGTGCCAGTAGTATACTAGCGGAGCCCTCCTACGAGCAGTACTTC; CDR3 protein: CASSILAEPSYEQYF
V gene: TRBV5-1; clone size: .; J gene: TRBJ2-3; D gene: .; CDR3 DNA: TGCGCCAGCAGCTCCGGTACAGGGTTAGGTACGCAGTATTTT; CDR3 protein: CASSSGTGLGTQYF
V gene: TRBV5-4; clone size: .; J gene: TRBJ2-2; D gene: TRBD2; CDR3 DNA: TGTGCCAGCAGCTCGTCTCCGGGACTAGCGGGCTCCGGGGAGCTGTTTTTT; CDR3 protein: CASSSSPGLAGSGELFF
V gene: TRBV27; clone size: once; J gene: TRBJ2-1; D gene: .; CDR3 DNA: TGTGCCAGCAGTTTTGGCGGTCGTGAGCAGTTCTTC; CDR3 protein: CASSFGGREQFF
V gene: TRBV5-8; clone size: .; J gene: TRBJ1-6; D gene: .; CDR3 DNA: TGTGCCAGCAGCCAAACAGGGAACAATTCACCCCTCCACTTT; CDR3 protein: CASSQTGNNSPLHF
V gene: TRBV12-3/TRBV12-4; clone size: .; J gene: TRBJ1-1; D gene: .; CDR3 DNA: TGTGCCAGCAACCAGGAGGGAAGTGAAGCTTTCTTT; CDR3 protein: CASNQEGSEAFF
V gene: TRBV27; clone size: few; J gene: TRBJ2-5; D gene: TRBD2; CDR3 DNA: TGTGCCAGCAGTTTATTGGGGAGGGACGAGACCCAGTACTTC; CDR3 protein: CASSLLGRDETQYF
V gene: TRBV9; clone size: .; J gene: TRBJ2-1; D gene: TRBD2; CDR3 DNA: TGTGCCAGCAGCGTATCCGGGACTAGCACGTACAATGAGCAGTTCTTC; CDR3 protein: CASSVSGTSTYNEQFF
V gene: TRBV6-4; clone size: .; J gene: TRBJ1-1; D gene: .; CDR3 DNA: TGTGCCAGCAGTGCGTCAGACTCCACTCGCCGCATTGAAGCTTTCTTT; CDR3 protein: CASSASDSTRRIEAFF
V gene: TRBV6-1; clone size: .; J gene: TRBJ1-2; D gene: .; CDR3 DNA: TGTGCCAGCAGTGACAGTAAGCGTGGCTACACCTTC; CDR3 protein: CASSDSKRGYTF
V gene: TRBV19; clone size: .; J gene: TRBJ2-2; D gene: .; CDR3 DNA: TGTGCCAGTAGTTCGGGACTTCTCACCGGGGAGCTGTTTTTT; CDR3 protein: CASSSGLLTGELFF
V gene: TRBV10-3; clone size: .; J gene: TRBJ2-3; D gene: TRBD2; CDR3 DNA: TGTGCCATCAGTGGGACTAGCGGGAGGGTCGCAGATACGCAGTATTTT; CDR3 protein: CAISGTSGRVADTQYF
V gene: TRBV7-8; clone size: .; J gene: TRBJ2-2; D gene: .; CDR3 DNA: TGTGCCAGCAGCCGAGGCGGAGGTACCGGGGAGCTGTTTTTT; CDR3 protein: CASSRGGGTGELFF
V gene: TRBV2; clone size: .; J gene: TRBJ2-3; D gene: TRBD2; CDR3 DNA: TGTGCCAGCAGTGGTAGCGGGAGGATCACAGATACGCAGTATTTT; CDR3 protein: CASSGSGRITDTQYF
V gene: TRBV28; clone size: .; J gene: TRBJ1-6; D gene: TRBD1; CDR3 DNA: TGTGCCAGCAGAGGGACAGGCTTCGAACCCCTCCACTTT; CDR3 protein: CASRGTGFEPLHF
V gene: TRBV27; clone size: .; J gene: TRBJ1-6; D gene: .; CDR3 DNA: TGTGCCAGCAGTTGGGGGGTATTTAATTCACCCCTCCACTTT; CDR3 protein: CASSWGVFNSPLHF
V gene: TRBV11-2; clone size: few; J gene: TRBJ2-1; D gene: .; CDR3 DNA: TGTGCCAGCAGCTCGGGTGAGCAGTTCTTC; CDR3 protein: CASSSGEQFF
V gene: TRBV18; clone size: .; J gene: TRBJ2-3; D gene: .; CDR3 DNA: TGTGCCAGCTCACCGAATAGCAACACAGATACGCAGTATTTT; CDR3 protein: CASSPNSNTDTQYF
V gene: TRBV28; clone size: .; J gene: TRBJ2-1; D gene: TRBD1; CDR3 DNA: TGTGCCAGCAGCCGACCCCGGGGGACAGGGGGGTTGAGGTCCTACAATGAGCAGTTCTTC; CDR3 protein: CASSRPRGTGGLRSYNEQFF
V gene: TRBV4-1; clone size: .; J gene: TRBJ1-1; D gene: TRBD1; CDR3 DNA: TGCGCCAGCAGCCAAGAAGACAGGGGTTCGGCTTTCTTT; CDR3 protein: CASSQEDRGSAFF
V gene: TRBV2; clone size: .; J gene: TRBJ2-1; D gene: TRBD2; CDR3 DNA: TGTGCCAGCAGTGACCAAGCGGGAGGTTACAATGAGCAGTTCTTC; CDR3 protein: CASSDQAGGYNEQFF
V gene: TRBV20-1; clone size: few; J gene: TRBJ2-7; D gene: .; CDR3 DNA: TGCAGTGGTTCAGGGGTTGGCGAGCAGTACTTC; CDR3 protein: CSGSGVGEQYF
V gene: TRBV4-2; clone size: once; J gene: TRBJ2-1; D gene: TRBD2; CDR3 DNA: TGTGCCAGCAGCCAAGGGGAGCGGGGCCAGTTCTTC; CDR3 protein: CASSQGERGQFF
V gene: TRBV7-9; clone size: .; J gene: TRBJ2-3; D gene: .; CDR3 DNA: TGTGCCAGCAGCCTCTTCACGGGAGATACGCAGTATTTT; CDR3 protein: CASSLFTGDTQYF
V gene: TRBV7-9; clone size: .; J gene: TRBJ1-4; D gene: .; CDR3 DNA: TGTGCCAGCAGCCTCCTCGGGGAAAAACTGTTTTTT; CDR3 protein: CASSLLGEKLFF
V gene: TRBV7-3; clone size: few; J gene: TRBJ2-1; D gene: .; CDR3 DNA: TGTGCCAGCAGCTTAAACCCCGGCGGATTAATCTCCTACAATGAGCAGTTCTTC; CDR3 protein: CASSLNPGGLISYNEQFF
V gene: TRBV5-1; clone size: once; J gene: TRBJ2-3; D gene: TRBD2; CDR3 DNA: TGCGCCAGCTCTTTAGCGGGAGGTTTAGATACGCAGTATTTT; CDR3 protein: CASSLAGGLDTQYF
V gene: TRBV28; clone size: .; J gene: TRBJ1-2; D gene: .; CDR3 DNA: TGTGCCAGCAGTTTCCCAGCTAACTATGGCTACACCTTC; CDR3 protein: CASSFPANYGYTF
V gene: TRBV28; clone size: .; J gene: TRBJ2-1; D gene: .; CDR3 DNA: TGTGCCAGCAGTTTATACAGGGAATCTGAGCAGTTCTTC; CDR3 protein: CASSLYRESEQFF
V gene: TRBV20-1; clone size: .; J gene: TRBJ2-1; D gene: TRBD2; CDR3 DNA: TGCAGTGCTAGTCCTCTAGCGGGGGGGAACAATGAGCAGTTCTTC; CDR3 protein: CSASPLAGGNNEQFF
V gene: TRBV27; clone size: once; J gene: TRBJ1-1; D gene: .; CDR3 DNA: TGTGCCAGCAGTTTATCTTACGGGAACACTGAAGCTTTCTTT; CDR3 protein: CASSLSYGNTEAFF